The 10 T cell receptor beta chains below come from one sample, sequenced in a study of blood T cell repertoires in COVID-19. Produced via immunoSEQ multiplex PCR; TCRdb's table is partial and in-frame only. The profile shows hundreds of thousands of clones, roughly 90% of them singletons. Material for sequencing was peripheral blood. The source of these receptors is a man between 18 and 35 years old with active or convalescent COVID-19.

The chain uses TRBV6-5 and TRBJ2-7; the D gene is possibly TRBD2 (6 bases). This CDR3 contains 11 residues. Trimming shortened V by 6 bases and J by 7 bases, and 10 bases separated the two germline ends. In germline, CDR1 is MNHEY, CDR2 SVGAGI. DNA of the CDR3: TGTGCCAGCAGGCTCGGGAGTGAGCAGTACTTC. Its protein is CASRLGSEQYF.

V usage is TRBV6-5 and J usage is TRBJ2-1; TRBD2 aligns across 8 bases. J lost 6 bases, V lost 8 bases, and 12 bases had no gene match. Per germline, CDR1 MNHEY and CDR2 SVGAGI. This CDR3 region has 15 residues. The CDR3 here is CASVRGGAQFNEQFF. The CDR3 DNA reads TGTGCCAGCGTCCGGGGGGGGGCGCAATTCAATGAGCAGTTCTTC.

This chain links TRBV2 with TRBJ2-7; the D is unclear. Germline-derived CDR1 and CDR2 are SNHLY and FYNNEI. There are 13 residues in the CDR3. Deletions cut 6 bases from V and 3 bases from J, with 12 bases between. The CDR3 DNA sequence: TGTGCCAGCAGACAGATTAATCGCTACGAGCAGTACTTC. Translating it yields CASRQINRYEQYF.

CDR3 in amino acids: CASSRGDLRRGF. CDR3 nucleotides: TGTGCCAGCAGCAGGGGGGATCTTAGGAGGGGCTTT. This chain uses TRBV21-1 with TRBJ1-1. TRBV21-1 is a recognized pseudogene. This CDR3 has 12 residues.

The chain links TRBV29-1 to TRBJ1-2; D perhaps matches TRBD1 (5 bases). V lost 3 bases and J lost 2, with 10 bases in between. The CDR3 covers 13 residues. CDR1 is SQVTM, CDR2 ANQGSEA, per germline. CDR3 DNA sequence: TGCAGCGTTGAGGCAGGGCTCAACTATGGCTACACCTTC. Protein product: CSVEAGLNYGYTF.

The chain joins TRBV7-9 to TRBJ1-6; D ambiguous. V was pared by 11 bases and J by 6 bases, with 14 bases between. The CDR3 runs to 13 residues. Germline CDR1 and CDR2: SEHNR and FQNEAQ (reference sequence). Written as DNA, the CDR3 is TGTGCCGGAGGAGGAGCGCTTAATTCACCCCTCCACTTT. Translation: CAGGGALNSPLHF. The full variable domain, rest sourced from reference TRBV7-9 and TRBJ1-6, is DTGVSQNPRHKITKRGQNVTFRCDPISEHNRLYWYRQTLGQGPEFLTYFQNEAQLEKSRLLSDRFSAERPKGSFSTLEIQRTEQGDSAMYLCAGGGALNSPLHFGNGTRLTVT.

The chain joins TRBV5-6 to TRBJ2-7, with 8 bases identical to TRBD2. V trimming: 4 bases; J trimming: 2 bases; junction bases outside the gene matches: 11. The CDR3 sequence is 16 residues long. CDR1 SGHDT and CDR2 YYEEEE come from the germline V gene. CDR3 region: CASSPPGGQGTYEQYF. The CDR3 bases are TGTGCCAGCAGCCCCCCGGGAGGGCAGGGCACCTACGAGCAGTACTTC. Full variable domain (outside the CDR3, taken from reference TRBV5-6 and TRBJ2-7): DAGVTQSPTHLIKTRGQQVTLRCSPKSGHDTVSWYQQALGQGPQFIFQYYEEEERQRGNFPDRFSGHQFPNYSSELNVNALLLGDSALYLCASSPPGGQGTYEQYFGPGTRLTVT.

This sequence joins TRBV29-1 and TRBJ1-2, with D tentatively TRBD1 (5 bases). The germline gives CDR1 SQVTM, CDR2 ANQGSEA. Trimming shortened V by 6 bases and J by 8 bases, and 16 bases separated the two germline ends. There are 12 residues in the CDR3. The CDR3 bases are TGCAGCGTCCCACGTGGGGCGCTGGGCTACACCTTC. Protein product: CSVPRGALGYTF.

This rearrangement joins TRBV6-2 or TRBV6-3 to TRBJ1-1, with D tentatively TRBD1 (6 bases). Trimming removed 2 bases from V and 4 bases from J, with 14 bases in between. CDR3 length: 15 amino acids. Per the germline V gene, CDR1 is MNHEY and CDR2 is SVGEGT. The CDR3 loop reads CASSYGWGQGTEAFF. Written as DNA, the CDR3 is TGTGCCAGCAGTTACGGTTGGGGGCAGGGCACTGAAGCTTTCTTT.

The rearrangement links TRBV29-1 to TRBJ1-2; D unresolved. Germline V CDR1 and CDR2: SQVTM, ANQGSEA. Trimming shortened V by 6 bases and J by 4 bases, and 18 bases separated the two germline ends. The CDR3 is 14 amino acids. The CDR3 nucleotides are TGCAGCGTGGAGTCGTCCAAGATAGGCTATGGCTACACCTTC. It is translated as CSVESSKIGYGYTF.